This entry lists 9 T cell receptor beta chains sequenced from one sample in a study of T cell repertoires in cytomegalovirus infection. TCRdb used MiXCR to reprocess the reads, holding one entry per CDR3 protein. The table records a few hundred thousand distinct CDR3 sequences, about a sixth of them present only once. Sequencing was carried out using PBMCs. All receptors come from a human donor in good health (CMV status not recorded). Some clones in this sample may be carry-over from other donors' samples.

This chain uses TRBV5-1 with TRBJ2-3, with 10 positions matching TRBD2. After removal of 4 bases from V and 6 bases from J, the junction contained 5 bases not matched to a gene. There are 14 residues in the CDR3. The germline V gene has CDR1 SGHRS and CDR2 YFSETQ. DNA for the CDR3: TGCGCCAGCAGCCTCTCTAGCGGGAGTGATACGCAGTATTTT. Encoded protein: CASSLSSGSDTQYF.

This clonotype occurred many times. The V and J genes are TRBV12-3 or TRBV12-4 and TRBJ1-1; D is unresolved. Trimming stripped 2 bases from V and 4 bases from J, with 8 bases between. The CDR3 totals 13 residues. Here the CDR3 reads CASSLFESTEAFF. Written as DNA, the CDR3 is TGTGCCAGCAGTTTATTCGAGAGCACTGAAGCTTTCTTT.

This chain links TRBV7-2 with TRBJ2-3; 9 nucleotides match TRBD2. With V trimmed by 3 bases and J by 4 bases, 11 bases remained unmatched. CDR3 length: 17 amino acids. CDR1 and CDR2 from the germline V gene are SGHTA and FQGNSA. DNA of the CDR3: TGTGCCAGCAGCTTCCTAGCGGGGACGTACGGAGCAGATACGCAGTATTTT. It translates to CASSFLAGTYGADTQYF.

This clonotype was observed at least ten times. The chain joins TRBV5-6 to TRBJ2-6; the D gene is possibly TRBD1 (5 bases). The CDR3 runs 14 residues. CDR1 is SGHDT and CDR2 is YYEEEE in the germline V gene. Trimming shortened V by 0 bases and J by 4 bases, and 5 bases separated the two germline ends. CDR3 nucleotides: TGTGCCAGCAGCTTGGGACAGGGGGCCAACGTCCTGACTTTC. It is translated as CASSLGQGANVLTF.

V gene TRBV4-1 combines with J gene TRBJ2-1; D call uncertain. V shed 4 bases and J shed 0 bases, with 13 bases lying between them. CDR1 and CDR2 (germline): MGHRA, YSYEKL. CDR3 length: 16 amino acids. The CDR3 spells CASSREPLSSYNEQFF. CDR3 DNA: TGCGCCAGCAGCCGCGAACCATTAAGCTCCTACAATGAGCAGTTCTTC.

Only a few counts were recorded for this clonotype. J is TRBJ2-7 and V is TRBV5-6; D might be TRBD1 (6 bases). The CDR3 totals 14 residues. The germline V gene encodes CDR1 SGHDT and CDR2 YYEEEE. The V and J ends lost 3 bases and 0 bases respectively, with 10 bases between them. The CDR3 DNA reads TGTGCCAGCAGCTCAACAGGGTACTCCTACGAGCAGTACTTC. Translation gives CASSSTGYSYEQYF.

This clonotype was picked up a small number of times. Written as DNA, the CDR3 is TGCAGTGCTAGCCAGGACTCGACCGGGTATGGCTACACCTTC. Translated: CSASQDSTGYGYTF. The genes are TRBV20-1 and TRBJ1-2; D gene unclear. V was clipped by 3 bases and J by 5 bases, with 16 bases between them. Germline assignment: CDR1 DFQATT and CDR2 SNEGSKA (reference sequence). CDR3 size: 14 residues.

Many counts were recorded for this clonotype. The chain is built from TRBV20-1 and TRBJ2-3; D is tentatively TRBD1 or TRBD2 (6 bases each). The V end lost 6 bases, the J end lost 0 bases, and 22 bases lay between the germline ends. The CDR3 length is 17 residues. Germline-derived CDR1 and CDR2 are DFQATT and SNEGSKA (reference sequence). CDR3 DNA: TGCAGTGCAGGGGGAGTAGGGGGGTGGACAAGCACAGATACGCAGTATTTT. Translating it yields CSAGGVGGWTSTDTQYF.

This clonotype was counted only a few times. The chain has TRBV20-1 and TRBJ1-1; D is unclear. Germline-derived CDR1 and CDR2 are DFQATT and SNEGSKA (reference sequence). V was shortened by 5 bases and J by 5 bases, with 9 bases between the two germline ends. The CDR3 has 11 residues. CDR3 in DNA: TGCAGTGCTCCTAGAATGACTGAAGCTTTCTTT. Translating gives CSAPRMTEAFF.